This T cell receptor (beta chain) was profiled in a study of cytomegalovirus exposure and HLA in healthy donors. The table lists this clone with a count of one. Its antigen is unknown. The ends lost 0 bases at V and 0 bases at J; junction bases unmatched: 0. This CDR3 is built from 15 residues. The germline gives CDR1 LGHNA, CDR2 YNFKEQ. The PCR made use of 60 Vbeta and 13 Jbeta primers. This table comes from immunoSEQ multiplex PCR, and its TCRdb copy is limited to in-frame clones, with some not included. The table shows approximately 73,000 clones, with about 60% occurring only once. Overall study results and limits: DRB1 had the most TCR associations and HLA-C the fewest, a later analysis found, with rates varying by HLA locus.

The TCR comes from a man under 40 in good health and CMV-seropositive. V gene TRBV4-2 combines with J gene TRBJ2-7; 9 nucleotides line up with TRBD1. Sequencing was performed on PBMCs. CDR3 sequence: CASSQEGQGSYEQYF. The CDR3 nucleotides read TGTGCCAGCAGCCAAGAGGGACAGGGCTCCTACGAGCAGTACTTC.